A selection of T cell receptor beta chains follows, all from one sample in a study of cytomegalovirus exposure and HLA in healthy donors. TCRdb's copy holds only in-frame clones and misses some; the assay was immunoSEQ multiplex PCR. The sample includes 65,000 to 100,000 clones, 75% to 85% of them seen just once. The sequenced material came from PBMCs. These receptors came from a middle-aged woman in good health and CMV-seropositive. CDR3s include the opening cysteine and the closing phenylalanine or tryptophan. D genes are given only for firm matches. A clone size is listed for some rows: how often the clone was seen (once, few, many), or a class if it is expanded.

CDR3 DNA | CDR3 protein | clone size | J gene | V gene | D gene
TGTGCCATCAGTGAACTGGGGCGCGAAGCTTTCTTT | CAISELGREAFF | NA | TRBJ1-1 | TRBV10-3 | NA
TGTGCCAGCGCCCTAAGGGGAGCTGGGGGGACTGAAGCTTTCTTT | CASALRGAGGTEAFF | NA | TRBJ1-1 | TRBV14 | NA
TGTGCCTGGAGAGGACAGGGTTACCTTAGGGGGGAAAAACTGTTTTTT | CAWRGQGYLRGEKLFF | NA | TRBJ1-4 | TRBV30 | TRBD1
TGCGCCAGCAGCCAAGATCAGGTCTCCTACAATGAGCAGTTCTTC | CASSQDQVSYNEQFF | once | TRBJ2-1 | TRBV4-1 | NA
TGCGCCAGCAGCCTGGGACAGGGTTTTCGGGCCGGGGAGCTGTTTTTT | CASSLGQGFRAGELFF | NA | TRBJ2-2 | TRBV5-1 | TRBD1
TGTGCCAGCTCCCGGACAAAAGATACGCAGTATTTT | CASSRTKDTQYF | NA | TRBJ2-3 | TRBV25-1 | NA
TGTGCCAGCAGTTTATACAGGGACTCTGGAAACACCATATATTTT | CASSLYRDSGNTIYF | NA | TRBJ1-3 | TRBV28 | NA
TGCGCCAGCAGCCAAAAACAGGTATACAATGAGCAGTTCTTC | CASSQKQVYNEQFF | NA | TRBJ2-1 | TRBV4-1 | NA
TGTGCCACCAGGGCCTTGGACATGGAAGCTGGGGAGCTGTTTTTT | CATRALDMEAGELFF | once | TRBJ2-2 | TRBV10-3 | NA
TGTGCTAGTGGGCTCGGGAACTCTGGAAACACCATATATTTT | CASGLGNSGNTIYF | NA | TRBJ1-3 | TRBV12-5 | NA